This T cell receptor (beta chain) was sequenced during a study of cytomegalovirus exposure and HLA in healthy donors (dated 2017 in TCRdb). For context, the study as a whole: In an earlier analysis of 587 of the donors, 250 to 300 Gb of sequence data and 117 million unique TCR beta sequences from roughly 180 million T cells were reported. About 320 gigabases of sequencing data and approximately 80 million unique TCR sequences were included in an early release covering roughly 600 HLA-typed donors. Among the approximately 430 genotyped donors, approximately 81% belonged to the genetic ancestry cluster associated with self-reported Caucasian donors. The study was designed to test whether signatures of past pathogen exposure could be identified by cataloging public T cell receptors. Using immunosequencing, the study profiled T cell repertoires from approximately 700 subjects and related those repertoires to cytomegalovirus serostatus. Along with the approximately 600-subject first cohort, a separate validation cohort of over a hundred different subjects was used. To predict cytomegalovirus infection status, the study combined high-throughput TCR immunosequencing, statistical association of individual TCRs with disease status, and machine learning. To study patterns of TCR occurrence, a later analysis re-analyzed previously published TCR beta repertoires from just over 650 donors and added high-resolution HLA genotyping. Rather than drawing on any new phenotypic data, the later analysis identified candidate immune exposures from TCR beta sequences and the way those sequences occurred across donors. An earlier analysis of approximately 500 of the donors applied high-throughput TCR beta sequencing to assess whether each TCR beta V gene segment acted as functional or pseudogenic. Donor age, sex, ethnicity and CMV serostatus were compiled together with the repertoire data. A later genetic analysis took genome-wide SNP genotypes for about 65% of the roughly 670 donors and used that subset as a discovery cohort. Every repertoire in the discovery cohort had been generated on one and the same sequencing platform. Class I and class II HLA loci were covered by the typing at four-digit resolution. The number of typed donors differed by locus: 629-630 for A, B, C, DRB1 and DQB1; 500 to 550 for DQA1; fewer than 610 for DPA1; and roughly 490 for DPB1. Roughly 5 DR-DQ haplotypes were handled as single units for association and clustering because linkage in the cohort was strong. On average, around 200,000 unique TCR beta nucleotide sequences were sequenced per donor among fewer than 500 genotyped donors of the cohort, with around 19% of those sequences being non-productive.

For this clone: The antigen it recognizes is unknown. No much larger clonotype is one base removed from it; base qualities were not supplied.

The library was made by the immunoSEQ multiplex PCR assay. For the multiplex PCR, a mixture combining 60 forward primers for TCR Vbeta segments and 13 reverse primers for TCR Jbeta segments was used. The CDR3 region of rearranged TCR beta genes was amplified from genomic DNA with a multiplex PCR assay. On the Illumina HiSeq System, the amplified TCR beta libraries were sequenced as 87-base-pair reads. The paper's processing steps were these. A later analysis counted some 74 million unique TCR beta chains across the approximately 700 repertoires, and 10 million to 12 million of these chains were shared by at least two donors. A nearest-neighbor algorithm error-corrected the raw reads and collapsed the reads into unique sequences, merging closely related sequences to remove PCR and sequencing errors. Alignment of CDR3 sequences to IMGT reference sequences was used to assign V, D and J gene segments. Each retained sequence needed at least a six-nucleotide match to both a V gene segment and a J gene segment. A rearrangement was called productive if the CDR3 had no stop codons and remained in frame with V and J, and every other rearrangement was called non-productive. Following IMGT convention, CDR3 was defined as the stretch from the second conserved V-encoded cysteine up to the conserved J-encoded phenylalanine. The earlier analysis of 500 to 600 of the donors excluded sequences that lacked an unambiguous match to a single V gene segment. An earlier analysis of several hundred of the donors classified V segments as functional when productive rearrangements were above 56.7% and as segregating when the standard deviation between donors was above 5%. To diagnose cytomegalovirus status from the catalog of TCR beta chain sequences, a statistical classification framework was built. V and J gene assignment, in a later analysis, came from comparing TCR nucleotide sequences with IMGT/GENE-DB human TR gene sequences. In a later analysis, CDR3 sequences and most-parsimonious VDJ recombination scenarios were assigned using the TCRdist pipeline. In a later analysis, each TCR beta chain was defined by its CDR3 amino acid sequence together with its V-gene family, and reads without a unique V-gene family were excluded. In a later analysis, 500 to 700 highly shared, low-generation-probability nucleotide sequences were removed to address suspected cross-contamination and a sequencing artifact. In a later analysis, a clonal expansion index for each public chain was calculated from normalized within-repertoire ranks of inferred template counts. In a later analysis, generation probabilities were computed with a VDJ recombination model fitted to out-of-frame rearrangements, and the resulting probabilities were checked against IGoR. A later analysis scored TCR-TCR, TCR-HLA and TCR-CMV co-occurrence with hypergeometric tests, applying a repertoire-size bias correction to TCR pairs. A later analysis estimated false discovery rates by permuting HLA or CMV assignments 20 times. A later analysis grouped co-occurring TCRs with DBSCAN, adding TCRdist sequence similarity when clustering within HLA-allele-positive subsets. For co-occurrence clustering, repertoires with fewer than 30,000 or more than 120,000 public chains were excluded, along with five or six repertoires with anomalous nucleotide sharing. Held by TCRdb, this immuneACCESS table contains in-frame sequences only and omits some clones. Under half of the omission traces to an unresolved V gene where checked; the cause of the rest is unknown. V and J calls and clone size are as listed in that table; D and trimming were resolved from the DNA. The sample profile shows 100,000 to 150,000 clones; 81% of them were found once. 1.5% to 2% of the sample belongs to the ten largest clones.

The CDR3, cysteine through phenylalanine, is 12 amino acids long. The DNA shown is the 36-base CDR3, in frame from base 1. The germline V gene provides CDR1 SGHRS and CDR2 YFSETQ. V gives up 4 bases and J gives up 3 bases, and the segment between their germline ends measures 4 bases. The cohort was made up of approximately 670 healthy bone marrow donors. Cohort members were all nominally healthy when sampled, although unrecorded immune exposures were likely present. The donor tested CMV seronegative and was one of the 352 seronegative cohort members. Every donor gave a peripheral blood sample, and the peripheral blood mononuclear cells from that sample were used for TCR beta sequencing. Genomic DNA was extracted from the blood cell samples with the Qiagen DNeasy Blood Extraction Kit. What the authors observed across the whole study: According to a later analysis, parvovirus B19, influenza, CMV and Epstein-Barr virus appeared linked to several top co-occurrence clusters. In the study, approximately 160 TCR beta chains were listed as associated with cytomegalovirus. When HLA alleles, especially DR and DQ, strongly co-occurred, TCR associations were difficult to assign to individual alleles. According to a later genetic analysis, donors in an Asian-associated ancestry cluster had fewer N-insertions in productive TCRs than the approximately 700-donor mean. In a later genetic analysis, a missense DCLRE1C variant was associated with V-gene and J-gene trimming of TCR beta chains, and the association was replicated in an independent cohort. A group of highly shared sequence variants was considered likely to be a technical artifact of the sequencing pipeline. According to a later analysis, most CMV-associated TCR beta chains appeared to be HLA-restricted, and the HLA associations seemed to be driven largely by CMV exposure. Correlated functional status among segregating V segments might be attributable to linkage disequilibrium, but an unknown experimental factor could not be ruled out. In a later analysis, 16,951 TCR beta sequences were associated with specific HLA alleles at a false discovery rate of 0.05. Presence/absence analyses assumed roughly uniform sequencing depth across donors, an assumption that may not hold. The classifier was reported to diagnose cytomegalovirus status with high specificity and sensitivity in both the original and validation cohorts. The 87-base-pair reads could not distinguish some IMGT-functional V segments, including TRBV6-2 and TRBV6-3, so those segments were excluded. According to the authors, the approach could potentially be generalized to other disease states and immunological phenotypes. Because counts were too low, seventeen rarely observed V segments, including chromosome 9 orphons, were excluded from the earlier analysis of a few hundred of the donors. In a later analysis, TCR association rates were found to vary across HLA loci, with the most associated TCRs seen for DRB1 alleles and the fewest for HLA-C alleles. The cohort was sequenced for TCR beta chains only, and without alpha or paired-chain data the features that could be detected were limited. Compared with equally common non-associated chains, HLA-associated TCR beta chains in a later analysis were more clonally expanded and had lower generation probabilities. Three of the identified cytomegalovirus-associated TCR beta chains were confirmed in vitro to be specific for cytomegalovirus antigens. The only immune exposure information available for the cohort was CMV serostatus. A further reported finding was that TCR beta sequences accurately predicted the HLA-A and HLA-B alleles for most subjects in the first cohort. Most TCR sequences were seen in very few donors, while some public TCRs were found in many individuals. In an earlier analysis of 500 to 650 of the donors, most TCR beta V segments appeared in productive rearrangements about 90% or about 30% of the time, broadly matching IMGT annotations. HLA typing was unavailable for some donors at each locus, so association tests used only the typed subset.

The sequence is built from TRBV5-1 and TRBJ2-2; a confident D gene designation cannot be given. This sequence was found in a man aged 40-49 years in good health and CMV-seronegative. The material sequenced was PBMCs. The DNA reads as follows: TGCGCCAGCAGCCTCGACACCGGGGAGCTGTTTTTT. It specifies CASSLDTGELFF.